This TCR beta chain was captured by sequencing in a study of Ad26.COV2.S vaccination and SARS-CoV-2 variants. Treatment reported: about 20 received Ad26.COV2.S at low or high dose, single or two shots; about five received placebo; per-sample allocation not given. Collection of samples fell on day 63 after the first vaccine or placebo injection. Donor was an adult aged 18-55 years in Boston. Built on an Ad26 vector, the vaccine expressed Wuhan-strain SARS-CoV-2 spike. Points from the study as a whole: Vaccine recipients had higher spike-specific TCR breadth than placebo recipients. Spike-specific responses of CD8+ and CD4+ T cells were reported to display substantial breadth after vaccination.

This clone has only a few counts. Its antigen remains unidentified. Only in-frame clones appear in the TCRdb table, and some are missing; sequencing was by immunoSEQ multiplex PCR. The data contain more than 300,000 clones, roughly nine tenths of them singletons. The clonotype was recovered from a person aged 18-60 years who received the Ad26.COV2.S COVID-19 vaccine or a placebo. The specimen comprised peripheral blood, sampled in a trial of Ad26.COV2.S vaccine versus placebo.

The CDR3 protein is CASSPRDSRGNSPLHF. Written as DNA, the CDR3 is TGTGCCAGCAGCCCCAGGGACAGCCGGGGAAATTCACCCCTCCACTTT. This rearrangement joins TRBV9 to TRBJ1-6; 7 nucleotides agree with TRBD1. CDR1 is SGDLS and CDR2 is YYNGEE in the germline V gene. This CDR3 has 16 residues. Trimming at V came to 4 bases and at J to 7 bases, leaving 11 bases not matched to a gene.